One sample yielded the 3 T cell receptor beta chains listed below, sequenced in a study of blood T cell repertoires in COVID-19. The repertoire was sequenced with immunoSEQ multiplex PCR; TCRdb's copy has only in-frame clones and lacks some. The sample has around 250,000 clones, about 84% seen once. What was sequenced was PBMCs or T cells enriched from blood (not recorded which). These receptors came from a woman in her fifties or sixties who had recovered from COVID-19.

This clone has just one count. A read error may explain this, as a much larger clone is one base away. The chain links TRBV27 to TRBJ1-5; D not resolved. CDR3 length: 10 residues. V lost 7 bases to trimming and J lost 6 bases, with 4 bases between them. CDR1 MNHEY and CDR2 SMNVEV come from the germline V gene (reference sequence). CDR3 nucleotide sequence: TGTGCCAGCAATCTTCAGCCCCAGCATTTT. Translation gives CASNLQPQHF.

The CDR3 sequence is CASSRVTYNEQFF. In nucleotides, the CDR3 is TGTGCCAGCAGCCGCGTTACCTACAATGAGCAGTTCTTC. The V and J genes are TRBV3-1 (or the pseudogene TRBV3-2) and TRBJ2-1; D is ambiguous. Trimming took 4 bases from V and 2 from J, leaving 6 bases between them. The CDR3 is 13 amino acids. Germline values: CDR1 LGHDT, CDR2 YNNKEL (reference sequence).

The chain recombines TRBV6-5 with TRBJ1-2; no reliable D call. V was shortened by 2 bases and J by 7 bases, with 20 bases between the two germline ends. Looked up from germline, CDR1 is MNHEY and CDR2 is SVGAGI. The CDR3 spans 16 residues. This chain's CDR3 is CASSYTGLAAIVGYTF. Here the CDR3 DNA reads TGTGCCAGCAGTTACACCGGTCTAGCAGCAATCGTTGGCTACACCTTC.